The present T cell receptor (beta chain) was sequenced within a study of blood T cell repertoires in COVID-19. Study overall: PBMCs, B-cell-depleted T cells, or T cells provided the cDNA or gDNA that made up the material.

CDR3 size: 11 residues. Germline V CDR1 and CDR2: SEHNR, FQNEAQ (reference sequence). The V and J ends lost 5 bases and 12 bases, in that order; junction bases with no gene match: 5. Per the authors' pipeline: Counts of nucleated cells, estimated from reference gene primer amplification, were obtained. The method was immunoSEQ multiplex PCR; TCRdb's version includes in-frame clones alone and lacks a portion of them. The V and J calls and clone size are taken from that table; D and trimming were inferred from the DNA. The data show 60,000 to 85,000 clones, 65% to 90% seen once. The chain joins TRBV7-9 to TRBJ2-5, with 8 bases fitting TRBD1. The sequenced sample was peripheral blood. The clonotype comes from an elderly man with acute or convalescent COVID-19. The CDR3, as DNA: TGTGCCAGCAGCGCCGCGGACAGGGAGTACTTC. It yields the protein CASSAADREYF.